These T cell receptor beta chains were read from a single sample in a study of beta chain features in type 1 diabetes. The data were produced by immunoSEQ multiplex PCR, yet TCRdb's version contains in-frame clones alone and is incomplete. The data hold 500,000 to 700,000 clones, with roughly a sixth observed a single time. The material sequenced was naive CD4+ T cells from blood. The receptors derive from a man aged 18 to 30 in good health. Both conserved end residues are part of each CDR3. A D gene is named only where the DNA matches it firmly. Not every row has a clone size; where given, it reads once, few, many or a size class.

clone size: NA
V gene: TRBV15
J gene: TRBJ2-1
D gene: TRBD2
CDR3 DNA: TGTGCCACCAGCAGAGGAGGACTAGCGGGATCGGATGAGCAGTTCTTC
CDR3 protein: CATSRGGLAGSDEQFF

clone size: few
V gene: TRBV4-3
J gene: TRBJ2-7
D gene: NA
CDR3 DNA: TGCGCCAGCACCCTAAGGGGATTTTCCTACGAGCAGTACTTC
CDR3 protein: CASTLRGFSYEQYF

clone size: NA
V gene: TRBV5-6
J gene: TRBJ2-3
D gene: NA
CDR3 DNA: TGTGCCAGCAGCTTGTATTCCGCGGATACGCAGTATTTT
CDR3 protein: CASSLYSADTQYF

clone size: NA
V gene: TRBV13
J gene: TRBJ2-1
D gene: NA
CDR3 DNA: TGTGCCAGCAGCTTAGGCCTAAGAGGTAGGAGCTCCTACAATGAGCAGTTCTTC
CDR3 protein: CASSLGLRGRSSYNEQFF

clone size: NA
V gene: TRBV7-2
J gene: TRBJ2-3
D gene: TRBD2
CDR3 DNA: TGTGCCAGCAGTCTGACCGGGACTAGCGGGAGGTCCACAGATACGCAGTATTTT
CDR3 protein: CASSLTGTSGRSTDTQYF

clone size: few
V gene: TRBV28
J gene: TRBJ2-7
D gene: NA
CDR3 DNA: TGTGCCAGCAGCTCCTGGACAGAACCCACCTACGAGCAGTACTTC
CDR3 protein: CASSSWTEPTYEQYF

clone size: NA
V gene: TRBV7-9
J gene: TRBJ1-1
D gene: NA
CDR3 DNA: TGTGCCAGCAGCCCCCGCGATTGGGACAAGTCGAACACTGAAGCTTTCTTT
CDR3 protein: CASSPRDWDKSNTEAFF

clone size: NA
V gene: TRBV7-7
J gene: TRBJ2-7
D gene: NA
CDR3 DNA: TGTGCTAGCAGCCCAAGCTCTGTCGGAACCTACGAGCAGTACTTC
CDR3 protein: CASSPSSVGTYEQYF

clone size: few
V gene: TRBV5-1
J gene: TRBJ2-2
D gene: NA
CDR3 DNA: TGCGCCAGCAGCACGCATGGAGAAACTCCGACCGGGGAGCTGTTTTTT
CDR3 protein: CASSTHGETPTGELFF

clone size: few
V gene: TRBV7-2
J gene: TRBJ1-5
D gene: NA
CDR3 DNA: TGTGCCAGCAGCTTGGGCAGCTATAGCAATCAGCCCCAGCATTTT
CDR3 protein: CASSLGSYSNQPQHF

clone size: NA
V gene: TRBV7-2
J gene: TRBJ2-7
D gene: TRBD1
CDR3 DNA: TGTGCCAGCAGTTGGACAGGGACATACTACGAGCAGTACTTC
CDR3 protein: CASSWTGTYYEQYF

clone size: NA
V gene: TRBV5-1
J gene: TRBJ2-3
D gene: NA
CDR3 DNA: TGCGCCAGCAGCTTGGAGGACAGCGCCGGAGATACGCAGTATTTT
CDR3 protein: CASSLEDSAGDTQYF

clone size: NA
V gene: TRBV11-2
J gene: TRBJ2-2
D gene: NA
CDR3 DNA: TGTGCCAGCAGGTGGGCCGGGGAGCTGTTTTTT
CDR3 protein: CASRWAGELFF

clone size: few
V gene: TRBV10-3
J gene: TRBJ2-7
D gene: NA
CDR3 DNA: TGTGCCATCAGCTCTACAGTCCGAGCCCCCGAGCAGTACTTC
CDR3 protein: CAISSTVRAPEQYF

clone size: few
V gene: TRBV28
J gene: TRBJ2-3
D gene: TRBD2
CDR3 DNA: TGTGCCAGCACCCAGCGGGGGCGCATGGTATATACGCAGTATTTT
CDR3 protein: CASTQRGRMVYTQYF

clone size: NA
V gene: TRBV6-5
J gene: TRBJ1-4
D gene: NA
CDR3 DNA: TGTGCCAGCAGTTCAGGGTCGGTGACTAATGAAAAACTGTTTTTT
CDR3 protein: CASSSGSVTNEKLFF

clone size: NA
V gene: TRBV7-9
J gene: TRBJ1-3
D gene: TRBD1
CDR3 DNA: TGTGCCAGCAGCCGAGGACAGGTCTCTGGAAACACCATATATTTT
CDR3 protein: CASSRGQVSGNTIYF

clone size: few
V gene: TRBV29-1
J gene: TRBJ1-1
D gene: TRBD1
CDR3 DNA: TGCAGCGTTGAAGATCTTGGCAGGGGGCTTAACACTGAAGCTTTCTTT
CDR3 protein: CSVEDLGRGLNTEAFF

clone size: few
V gene: TRBV25-1
J gene: TRBJ1-4
D gene: NA
CDR3 DNA: TGTGCCAGCAGTGAAAGTGGGGCAGGGGCGTTTGAAAAACTGTTTTTT
CDR3 protein: CASSESGAGAFEKLFF

clone size: NA
V gene: TRBV29-1
J gene: TRBJ2-1
D gene: TRBD1
CDR3 DNA: TGCAGCGTCGGGACAGGGGGCAAATATGAGCAGTTCTTC
CDR3 protein: CSVGTGGKYEQFF

clone size: many
V gene: TRBV28
J gene: TRBJ2-1
D gene: NA
CDR3 DNA: TGTGCCAGCAGTTTACCAGCAGGATACAATGAGCAGTTCTTC
CDR3 protein: CASSLPAGYNEQFF

clone size: NA
V gene: TRBV4-3
J gene: TRBJ2-4
D gene: TRBD2
CDR3 DNA: TGCGCCAGCAGCCAAGAGCTTATGGGGCTAGCGGGAGAATGGACACCCAAAAACATTCAGTACTTC
CDR3 protein: CASSQELMGLAGEWTPKNIQYF

clone size: NA
V gene: TRBV9
J gene: TRBJ2-5
D gene: NA
CDR3 DNA: TGTGCCAGCAGCCTAGGCCCTCTAGGCAGCGAGACCCAGTACTTC
CDR3 protein: CASSLGPLGSETQYF

clone size: NA
V gene: TRBV7-7
J gene: TRBJ2-2
D gene: NA
CDR3 DNA: TGTGCTAGCAGCAACGACCCCATGGGGGAGCTGTTTTTT
CDR3 protein: CASSNDPMGELFF

clone size: few
V gene: TRBV29-1
J gene: TRBJ2-7
D gene: NA
CDR3 DNA: TGCAGCGTTGAGGGGGATTCTTCCTACGAGCAGTACTTC
CDR3 protein: CSVEGDSSYEQYF

clone size: NA
V gene: TRBV28
J gene: TRBJ1-3
D gene: NA
CDR3 DNA: TGTGCCAGCAGGCCCGGTGGAGGAAACACCATATATTTT
CDR3 protein: CASRPGGGNTIYF

clone size: few
V gene: TRBV5-4
J gene: TRBJ1-2
D gene: NA
CDR3 DNA: TGTGCCAGCAGCTTTTGGGGGGAGTACTACGGCTACACCTTC
CDR3 protein: CASSFWGEYYGYTF

clone size: few
V gene: TRBV28
J gene: TRBJ1-4
D gene: TRBD1
CDR3 DNA: TGTGCCAGCAGTCTGACAGGGGCAACTAATGAAAAACTGTTTTTT
CDR3 protein: CASSLTGATNEKLFF

clone size: NA
V gene: TRBV5-4
J gene: TRBJ2-7
D gene: NA
CDR3 DNA: TGTGCCAGCAGCTTGGCTGGGGTATTAGGGAGTAACGAGCAGTACTTC
CDR3 protein: CASSLAGVLGSNEQYF

clone size: NA
V gene: TRBV7-9
J gene: TRBJ2-4
D gene: NA
CDR3 DNA: TGTGCCAGCAGCCCCCGGGAGCTCCTAGCCAAAAACATTCAGTACTTC
CDR3 protein: CASSPRELLAKNIQYF

clone size: few
V gene: TRBV28
J gene: TRBJ1-4
D gene: NA
CDR3 DNA: TGTGCCAGCAGTTTATGGGGGGCAACTAATGAAAAACTGTTTTTT
CDR3 protein: CASSLWGATNEKLFF

clone size: NA
V gene: TRBV20-1
J gene: TRBJ2-3
D gene: NA
CDR3 DNA: TGCAGTGCTTCTACAGATACGCAGTATTTT
CDR3 protein: CSASTDTQYF

clone size: NA
V gene: TRBV2
J gene: TRBJ2-5
D gene: NA
CDR3 DNA: TGTGCCAGAAAGGTTTCAGGGGGGGAGACCCAGTACTTC
CDR3 protein: CARKVSGGETQYF

clone size: NA
V gene: TRBV11-2
J gene: TRBJ1-1
D gene: NA
CDR3 DNA: TGTGCCAGCAGCCGGAGACGTACAAACACTGAAGCTTTCTTT
CDR3 protein: CASSRRRTNTEAFF

clone size: few
V gene: TRBV5-4
J gene: TRBJ2-6
D gene: TRBD1
CDR3 DNA: TGTGCCAGCAGCCCGATGACAGGGTGGGCCAACGTCCTGACTTTC
CDR3 protein: CASSPMTGWANVLTF

clone size: NA
V gene: TRBV19
J gene: TRBJ1-1
D gene: NA
CDR3 DNA: TGTGCCAGTAGTATTACAGGGACCAAGAACACTGAAGCTTTCTTT
CDR3 protein: CASSITGTKNTEAFF

clone size: NA
V gene: TRBV9
J gene: TRBJ2-1
D gene: TRBD1
CDR3 DNA: TGTGCCAGCAGCGTACGGGACAGGGTTGAGCAGTTCTTC
CDR3 protein: CASSVRDRVEQFF

clone size: few
V gene: TRBV18
J gene: TRBJ2-7
D gene: TRBD1
CDR3 DNA: TGTGCCAGCTCACCTGGCATGACCGGGACAGGCGCCTACGAGCAGTACTTC
CDR3 protein: CASSPGMTGTGAYEQYF

clone size: many
V gene: TRBV10-3
J gene: TRBJ1-4
D gene: NA
CDR3 DNA: TGTGCCATCAGGGGAGCGGGTGAAAAACTGTTTTTT
CDR3 protein: CAIRGAGEKLFF

clone size: few
V gene: TRBV9
J gene: TRBJ2-5
D gene: NA
CDR3 DNA: TGTGCCAGCAGCGTAGGGGCAGGGGCAGGGGAGACCCAGTACTTC
CDR3 protein: CASSVGAGAGETQYF

clone size: few
V gene: TRBV28
J gene: TRBJ1-2
D gene: NA
CDR3 DNA: TGTGCCAGCAGTTTATCCCCCACCTTATATGGCTACACCTTC
CDR3 protein: CASSLSPTLYGYTF

clone size: NA
V gene: TRBV9
J gene: TRBJ2-1
D gene: TRBD2
CDR3 DNA: TGTGCCTCAAGCCTAGCGGGAGGGGGTGAGCAGTTCTTC
CDR3 protein: CASSLAGGGEQFF

clone size: few
V gene: TRBV19
J gene: TRBJ1-5
D gene: NA
CDR3 DNA: TGTGCCAGTAGTATGGTTAACAATCAGCCCCAGCATTTT
CDR3 protein: CASSMVNNQPQHF

clone size: NA
V gene: TRBV5-1
J gene: TRBJ1-1
D gene: NA
CDR3 DNA: TGCGCCAGCAGCTTGGGGGCCCAGGAATACACTGAAGCTTTCTTT
CDR3 protein: CASSLGAQEYTEAFF

clone size: NA
V gene: TRBV27
J gene: TRBJ1-2
D gene: TRBD1
CDR3 DNA: TGTGCCAGCAGTTTATACTTCCGCGAACAGGGGAACTATGGCTACACCTTC
CDR3 protein: CASSLYFREQGNYGYTF

clone size: NA
V gene: TRBV7-6
J gene: TRBJ2-1
D gene: TRBD1
CDR3 DNA: TGTGCCAGCAGCTTGGCGATAGACAGGGTGGGCAATGAGCAGTTCTTC
CDR3 protein: CASSLAIDRVGNEQFF

clone size: NA
V gene: TRBV5-4
J gene: TRBJ1-1
D gene: NA
CDR3 DNA: TGTGCCAGCAGCTTGGTTACTGCGAACACTGAAGCTTTCTTT
CDR3 protein: CASSLVTANTEAFF

clone size: few
V gene: TRBV19
J gene: TRBJ1-2
D gene: TRBD1
CDR3 DNA: TGTGCCAGTAGCAGACAGGGGGCGCATTTGGTGGGCTACACCTTC
CDR3 protein: CASSRQGAHLVGYTF

clone size: NA
V gene: TRBV10-3
J gene: TRBJ2-7
D gene: NA
CDR3 DNA: TGTGCCATCAGTGAGTTCCAGGGCGATCCCTACGAGCAGTACTTC
CDR3 protein: CAISEFQGDPYEQYF

clone size: NA
V gene: TRBV7-8
J gene: TRBJ1-5
D gene: NA
CDR3 DNA: TGTGCCAGCAGCTTAACAGGGATGGGGCAGCCCCAGCATTTT
CDR3 protein: CASSLTGMGQPQHF

clone size: NA
V gene: TRBV9
J gene: TRBJ2-4
D gene: TRBD2
CDR3 DNA: TGTGCCAGCAGCTTTGGGGGACTAGCGGGGGAGATAGCCAAAAACATTCAGTACTTC
CDR3 protein: CASSFGGLAGEIAKNIQYF

clone size: few
V gene: TRBV18
J gene: TRBJ2-7
D gene: TRBD1
CDR3 DNA: TGTGCCAGCTTAAGTTCCGGGACAGGGTCTTACGAGCAGTACTTC
CDR3 protein: CASLSSGTGSYEQYF

clone size: few
V gene: TRBV9
J gene: TRBJ2-7
D gene: TRBD1
CDR3 DNA: TGTGCCAGCAGCGTACGGTCTAGGGGGCCCCTGGAGCAGTACTTC
CDR3 protein: CASSVRSRGPLEQYF

clone size: NA
V gene: TRBV28
J gene: TRBJ2-5
D gene: NA
CDR3 DNA: TGTGCCAGCAGTTCCGCAGAGGCGGGTGGAGAGACCCAGTACTTC
CDR3 protein: CASSSAEAGGETQYF